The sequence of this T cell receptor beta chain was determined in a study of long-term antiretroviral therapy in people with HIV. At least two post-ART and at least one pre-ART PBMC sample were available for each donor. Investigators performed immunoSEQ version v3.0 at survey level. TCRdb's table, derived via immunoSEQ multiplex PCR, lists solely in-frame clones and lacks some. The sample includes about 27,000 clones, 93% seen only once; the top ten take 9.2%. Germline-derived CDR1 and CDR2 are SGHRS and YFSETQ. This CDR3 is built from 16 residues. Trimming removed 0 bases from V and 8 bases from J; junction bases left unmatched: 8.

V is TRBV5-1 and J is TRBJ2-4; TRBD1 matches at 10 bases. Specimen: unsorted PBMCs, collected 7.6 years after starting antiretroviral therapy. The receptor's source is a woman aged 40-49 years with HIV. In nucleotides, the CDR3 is TGCGCCAGCAGCTTGGTGGACAGGGGGTCCGGGCACATTCAGTACTTC. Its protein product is CASSLVDRGSGHIQYF. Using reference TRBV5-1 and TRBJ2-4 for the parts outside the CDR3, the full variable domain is KAGVTQTPRYLIKTRGQQVTLSCSPISGHRSVSWYQQTPGQGLQFLFEYFSETQRNKGNFPGRFSGRQFSNSRSEMNVSTLELGDSALYLCASSLVDRGSGHIQYFGAGTRLSVL.